This TCR beta chain was sequenced for a study of CD8 T cells in Susac syndrome. The study's findings and limits: It was acknowledged by the study that relatively few individuals were included in its TCR sequencing and HLA analysis. Susac syndrome CD8+ repertoires were clonally expanded, most strongly in CD8+ TEMRA cells.

This clonotype turned up a few times. Its specificity is not known. The CDR3 is 18 residues long. The V and J ends lost 5 bases and 6 bases respectively, with 26 bases between them. Germline V gives CDR1 SGHTA, CDR2 FQGNSA. The RNA input was about 0.45 to 1 ug, and it was reverse transcribed with random hexamers. Amplification of TCR beta CDR3 used immunoSEQ multiplex PCR across 54 Vbeta and 13 Jbeta. TCRdb reprocessed the immunoSEQ multiplex PCR reads with MiXCR, giving one entry per CDR3 protein. In the table there are 65,000 to 85,000 distinct CDR3 sequences, 90% to 95% of which are singletons. This TCR derives from a human donor with Susac syndrome. The chain combines TRBV7-2 with TRBJ1-3; D is possibly TRBD1 (5 bases). Source material: CD8+ T cells from PBMCs. The CDR3 here is CASSPKGPVNVVENTIYF. The CDR3 DNA follows: TGTGCCAGCAGCCCAAAGGGGCCAGTAAATGTGGTGGAAAACACCATATATTTT. The variable domain in full, completed from reference TRBV7-2 and TRBJ1-3, reads GAGVSQSPSNKVTEKGKDVELRCDPISGHTALYWYRQSLGQGLEFLIYFQGNSAPDKSGLPSDRFSAERTGGSVSTLTIQRTQQEDSAVYLCASSPKGPVNVVENTIYFGEGSWLTVV.